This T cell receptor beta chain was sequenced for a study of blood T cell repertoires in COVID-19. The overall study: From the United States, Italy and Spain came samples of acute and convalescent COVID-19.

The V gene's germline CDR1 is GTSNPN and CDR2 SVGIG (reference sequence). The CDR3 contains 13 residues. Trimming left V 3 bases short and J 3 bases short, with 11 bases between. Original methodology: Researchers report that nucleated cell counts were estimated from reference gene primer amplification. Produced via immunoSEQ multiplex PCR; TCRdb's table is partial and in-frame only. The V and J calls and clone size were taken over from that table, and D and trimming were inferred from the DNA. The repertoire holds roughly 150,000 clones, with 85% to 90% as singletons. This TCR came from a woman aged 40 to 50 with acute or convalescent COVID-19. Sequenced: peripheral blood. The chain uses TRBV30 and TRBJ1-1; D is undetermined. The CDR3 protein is CAWSLSVDTEAFF. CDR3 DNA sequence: TGTGCCTGGAGCCTCTCAGTGGACACTGAAGCTTTCTTT. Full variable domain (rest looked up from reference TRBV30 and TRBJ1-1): SQTIHQWPATLVQPVGSPLSLECTVEGTSNPNLYWYRQAAGRGLQLLFYSVGIGQISSEVPQNLSASRPQDRQFILSSKKLLLSDSGFYLCAWSLSVDTEAFFGQGTRLTVV.